Listed here are 4 T cell receptor beta chains from one sample, sequenced in a study of OX40 agonist ivuxolimab in advanced cancers. Measured with immunoSEQ multiplex PCR; TCRdb has only the in-frame clones, and not every one. The sample lists about 35,000 clones; roughly three quarters were seen once. The sample was CD4+ or CD8+ T cells sorted from blood, taken in a trial of the OX40 agonist ivuxolimab. These receptor sequences come from an adult with an advanced solid tumor such as melanoma, head and neck, liver or kidney cancer.

The rearrangement links TRBV15 to TRBJ1-2, with TRBD1 identical over 10 bases. The V gene end was trimmed by 9 bases and the J gene end by 6 bases; junction bases not matched to a gene: 10. Germline CDR1 reads LNHNV; CDR2 reads YYDKDF (reference sequence). The CDR3 length is 14 residues. CDR3 amino acids: CATENRGQGNGYTF. DNA of the CDR3: TGTGCCACAGAGAACAGGGGACAGGGGAATGGCTACACCTTC.

This clone was seen a handful of times. V usage is TRBV4-1 and J usage is TRBJ1-5, with a possible D match to TRBD1 (5 bases). The germline V gene has CDR1 MGHRA and CDR2 YSYEKL. The CDR3 runs to 15 residues. V was trimmed by 4 bases and J by 7 bases, leaving 17 bases between them. The CDR3 DNA follows: TGCGCCAGCAGCCGAGACCAGGGAGCGGGCCAGCCCCAGCATTTT. It translates to CASSRDQGAGQPQHF.

The chain has TRBV28 and TRBJ1-3; D is perhaps TRBD1 (6 bases). This CDR3 spans 15 amino acids. V lost 2 bases to trimming and J lost 3 bases, with 11 bases between them. Per the germline V gene, CDR1 is MDHEN and CDR2 is SYDVKM. CDR3 DNA sequence: TGTGCCAGCAGTTTAGGGGGGGCCTATGGAAACACCATATATTTT. Translated: CASSLGGAYGNTIYF.

This clone was observed a few times. The chain is built from TRBV6-1 and TRBJ1-2, with a weak D call TRBD1 (6 bases). The ends were cut back, 8 bases at V and 8 bases at J, with 18 bases in the middle. This CDR3 spans 13 amino acids. The germline gives CDR1 MNHNS, CDR2 SASEGT. The CDR3: CASCKQGFTGYTF. CDR3 coding DNA: TGTGCCAGCTGCAAACAGGGTTTCACGGGCTACACCTTC.